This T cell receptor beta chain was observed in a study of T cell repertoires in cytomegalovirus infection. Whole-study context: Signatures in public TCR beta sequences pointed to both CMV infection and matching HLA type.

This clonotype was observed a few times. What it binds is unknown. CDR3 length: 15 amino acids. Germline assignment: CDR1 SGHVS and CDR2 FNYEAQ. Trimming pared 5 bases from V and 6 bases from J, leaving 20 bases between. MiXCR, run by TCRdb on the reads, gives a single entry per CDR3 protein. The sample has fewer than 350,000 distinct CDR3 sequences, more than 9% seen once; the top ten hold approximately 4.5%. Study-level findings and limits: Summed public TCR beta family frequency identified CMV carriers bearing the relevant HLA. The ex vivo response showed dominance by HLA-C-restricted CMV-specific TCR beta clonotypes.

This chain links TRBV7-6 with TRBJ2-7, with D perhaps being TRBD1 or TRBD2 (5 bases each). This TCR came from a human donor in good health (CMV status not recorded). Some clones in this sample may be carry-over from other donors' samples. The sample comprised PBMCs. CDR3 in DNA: TGTGCCAGCAGCCGCGAGGGATCAGGGAACTCCGAGCAGTACTTC. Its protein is CASSREGSGNSEQYF.